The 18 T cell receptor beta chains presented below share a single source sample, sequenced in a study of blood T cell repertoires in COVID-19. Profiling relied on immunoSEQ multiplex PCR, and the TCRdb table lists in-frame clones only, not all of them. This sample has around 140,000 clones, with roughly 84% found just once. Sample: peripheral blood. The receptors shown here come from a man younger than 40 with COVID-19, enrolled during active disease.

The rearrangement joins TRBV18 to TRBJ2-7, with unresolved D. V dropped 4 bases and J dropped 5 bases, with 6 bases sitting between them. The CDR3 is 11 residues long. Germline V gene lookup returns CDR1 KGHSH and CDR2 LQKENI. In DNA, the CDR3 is TGTGCCAGCTCACGGAGCGACGAGCAGTACTTC. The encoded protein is CASSRSDEQYF.

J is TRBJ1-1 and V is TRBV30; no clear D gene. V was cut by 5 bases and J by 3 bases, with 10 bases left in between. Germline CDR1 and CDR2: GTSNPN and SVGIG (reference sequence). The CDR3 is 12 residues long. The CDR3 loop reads CAWGGSDTEAFF. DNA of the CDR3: TGTGCCTGGGGAGGATCGGACACTGAAGCTTTCTTT.

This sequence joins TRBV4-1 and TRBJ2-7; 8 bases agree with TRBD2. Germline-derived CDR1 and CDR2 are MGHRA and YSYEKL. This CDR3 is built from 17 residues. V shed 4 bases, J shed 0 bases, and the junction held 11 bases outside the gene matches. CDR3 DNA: TGCGCCAGCAGCCCTACAAGGGCGAGCGGGGGCTCCTACGAGCAGTACTTC. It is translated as CASSPTRASGGSYEQYF.

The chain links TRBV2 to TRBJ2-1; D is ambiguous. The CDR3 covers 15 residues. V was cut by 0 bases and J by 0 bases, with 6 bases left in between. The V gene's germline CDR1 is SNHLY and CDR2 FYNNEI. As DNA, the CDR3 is TGTGCCAGCAGTGAAGCCCTGAGCTCCTACAATGAGCAGTTCTTC. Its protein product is CASSEALSSYNEQFF.

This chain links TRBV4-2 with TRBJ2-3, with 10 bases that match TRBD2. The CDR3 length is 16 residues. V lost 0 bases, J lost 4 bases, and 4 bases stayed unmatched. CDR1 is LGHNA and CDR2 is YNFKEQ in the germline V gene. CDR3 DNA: TGTGCCAGCAGCCAAGATCAAGCGGGAGGGCCAGATACGCAGTATTTT. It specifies CASSQDQAGGPDTQYF.

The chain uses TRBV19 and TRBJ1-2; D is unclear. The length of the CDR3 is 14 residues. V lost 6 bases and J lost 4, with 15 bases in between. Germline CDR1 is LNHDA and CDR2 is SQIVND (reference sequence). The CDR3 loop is CASRTRDGSYGYTF. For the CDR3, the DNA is TGTGCCAGTAGGACGAGGGATGGGAGCTATGGCTACACCTTC.

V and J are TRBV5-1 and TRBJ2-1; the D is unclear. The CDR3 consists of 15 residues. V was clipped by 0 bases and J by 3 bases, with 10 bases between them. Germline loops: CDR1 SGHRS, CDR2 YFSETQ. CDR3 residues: CASSLGVGGYNEQFF. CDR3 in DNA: TGCGCCAGCAGCTTGGGGGTCGGCGGCTACAATGAGCAGTTCTTC. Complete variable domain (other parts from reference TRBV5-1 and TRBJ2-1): KAGVTQTPRYLIKTRGQQVTLSCSPISGHRSVSWYQQTPGQGLQFLFEYFSETQRNKGNFPGRFSGRQFSNSRSEMNVSTLELGDSALYLCASSLGVGGYNEQFFGPGTRLTVL.

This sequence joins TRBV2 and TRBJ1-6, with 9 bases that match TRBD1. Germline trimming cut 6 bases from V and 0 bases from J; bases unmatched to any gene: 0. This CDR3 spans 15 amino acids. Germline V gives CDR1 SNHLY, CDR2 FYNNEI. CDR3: CASRGQGSYNSPLHF. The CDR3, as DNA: TGTGCCAGCAGGGGACAGGGCTCCTATAATTCACCCCTCCACTTT.

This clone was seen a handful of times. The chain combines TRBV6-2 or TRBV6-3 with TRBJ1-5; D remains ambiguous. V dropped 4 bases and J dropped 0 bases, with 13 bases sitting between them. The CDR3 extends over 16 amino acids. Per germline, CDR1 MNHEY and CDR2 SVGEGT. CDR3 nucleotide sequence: TGTGCCAGCAGTTCTGATACAGTGCGTAGCAATCAGCCCCAGCATTTT. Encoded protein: CASSSDTVRSNQPQHF.

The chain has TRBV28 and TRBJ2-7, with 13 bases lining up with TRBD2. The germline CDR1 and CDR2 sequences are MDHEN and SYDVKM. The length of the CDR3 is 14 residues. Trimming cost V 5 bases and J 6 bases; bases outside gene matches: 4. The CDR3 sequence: CASSLRLAGGEQYF. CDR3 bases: TGTGCCAGCAGTCTCCGACTAGCGGGAGGCGAGCAGTACTTC. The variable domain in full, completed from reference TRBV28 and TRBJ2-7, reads DVKVTQSSRYLVKRTGEKVFLECVQDMDHENMFWYRQDPGLGLRLIYFSYDVKMKEKGDIPEGYSVSREKKERFSLILESASTNQTSMYLCASSLRLAGGEQYFGPGTRLTVT.

The CDR3 is CASSLAGESTDTQYF. The CDR3 bases are TGTGCCAGCAGCTTAGCGGGAGAAAGCACAGATACGCAGTATTTT. This chain connects TRBV7-3 to TRBJ2-3, with TRBD2 identical over 7 bases. V was pared by 2 bases and J by 0 bases, with 2 bases of the junction left unmatched. This CDR3 is built from 15 residues. Germline V gives CDR1 SGHTA, CDR2 FQGTGA.

Here the CDR3 DNA reads TGTGCCAGCAGCCGACAGGGGCGCGCTGGGGCCAACGTCCTGACTTTC. Its translation is CASSRQGRAGANVLTF. The chain couples TRBV9 to TRBJ2-6; 8 positions agree with TRBD1. Trimming took 4 bases from V and 2 from J; bases not matched to a gene: 5. The germline V gene encodes CDR1 SGDLS and CDR2 YYNGEE. The CDR3 covers 16 residues. Variable domain in full (rest from reference TRBV9 and TRBJ2-6): DSGVTQTPKHLITATGQRVTLRCSPRSGDLSVYWYQQSLDQGLQFLIQYYNGEERAKGNILERFSAQQFPDLHSELNLSSLELGDSALYFCASSRQGRAGANVLTFGAGSRLTVL.

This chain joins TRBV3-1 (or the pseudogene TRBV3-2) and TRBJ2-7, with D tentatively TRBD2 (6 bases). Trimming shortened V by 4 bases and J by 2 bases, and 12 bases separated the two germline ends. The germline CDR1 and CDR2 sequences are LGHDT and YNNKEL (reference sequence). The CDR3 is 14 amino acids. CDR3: CASSPRRGPYEQYF. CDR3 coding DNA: TGTGCCAGCAGCCCCAGGAGGGGCCCCTACGAGCAGTACTTC.

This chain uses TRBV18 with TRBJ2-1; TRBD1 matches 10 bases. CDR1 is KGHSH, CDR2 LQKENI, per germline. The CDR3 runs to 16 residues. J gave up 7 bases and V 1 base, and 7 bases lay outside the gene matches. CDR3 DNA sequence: TGTGCCAGCTCACCACTTGACAGGGGGCGCCGAAATGAGCAGTTCTTC. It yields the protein CASSPLDRGRRNEQFF.

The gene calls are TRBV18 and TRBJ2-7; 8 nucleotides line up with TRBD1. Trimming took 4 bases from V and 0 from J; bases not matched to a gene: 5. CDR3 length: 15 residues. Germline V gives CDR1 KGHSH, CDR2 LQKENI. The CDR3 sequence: CASSRRQGSSYEQYF. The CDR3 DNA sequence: TGTGCCAGCTCACGACGACAGGGGAGCTCCTACGAGCAGTACTTC.

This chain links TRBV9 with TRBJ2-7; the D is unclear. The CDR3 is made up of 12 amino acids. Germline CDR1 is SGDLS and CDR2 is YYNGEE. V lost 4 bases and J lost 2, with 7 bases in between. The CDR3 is CASSSSTYEQYF. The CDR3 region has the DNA TGTGCCAGCAGCTCATCTACCTACGAGCAGTACTTC.

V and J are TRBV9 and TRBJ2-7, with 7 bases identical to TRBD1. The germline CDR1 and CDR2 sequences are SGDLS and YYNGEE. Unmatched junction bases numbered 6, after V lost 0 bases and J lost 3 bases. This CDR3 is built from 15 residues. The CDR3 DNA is TGTGCCAGCAGCGTAGGTGTCACAGGGGACTACGAGCAGTACTTC. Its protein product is CASSVGVTGDYEQYF.

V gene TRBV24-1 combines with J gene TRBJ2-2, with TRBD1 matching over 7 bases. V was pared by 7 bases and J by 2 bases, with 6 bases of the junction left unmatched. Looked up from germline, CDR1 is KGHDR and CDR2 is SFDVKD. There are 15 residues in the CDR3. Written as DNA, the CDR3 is TGTGCCACCAGGAGGGGGCAGGGAAACACCGGGGAGCTGTTTTTT. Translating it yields CATRRGQGNTGELFF.